The 21 T cell receptor beta chains below were found in one sample sequenced in a study of blood T cell repertoires in COVID-19. Profiling relied on immunoSEQ multiplex PCR, and the TCRdb table lists in-frame clones only, not all of them. The repertoire holds approximately 150,000 clones, with over 80% as singletons. The sample consisted of peripheral blood. These receptors all stem from a young man with COVID-19, enrolled during active disease.

This clone appeared once. The chain is built from TRBV27 and TRBJ1-5, with 7 bases lining up with TRBD1. The CDR3 sequence is 15 residues long. Trimming at V came to 8 bases and at J to 7 bases, leaving 14 bases not matched to a gene. Germline V lookup: CDR1 MNHEY, CDR2 SMNVEV (reference sequence). The CDR3 here is CASGQRQGAGQPQHF. CDR3 bases: TGTGCCAGCGGACAAAGACAGGGCGCTGGACAGCCCCAGCATTTT.

The rearrangement uses TRBV7-2 and TRBJ1-5; 7 bases map to TRBD1. The CDR3 is 16 amino acids. Per the germline V gene, CDR1 is SGHTA and CDR2 is FQGNSA. Unmatched junction bases numbered 9, after V lost 2 bases and J lost 5 bases. Here the CDR3 reads CASSLSTGAGDQPQHF. CDR3 DNA: TGTGCCAGCAGCTTATCCACAGGGGCCGGGGATCAGCCCCAGCATTTT. Full variable domain (rest looked up from reference TRBV7-2 and TRBJ1-5): GAGVSQSPSNKVTEKGKDVELRCDPISGHTALYWYRQSLGQGLEFLIYFQGNSAPDKSGLPSDRFSAERTGGSVSTLTIQRTQQEDSAVYLCASSLSTGAGDQPQHFGDGTRLSIL.

This clone has a single count. The V call is TRBV5-1, the J call TRBJ2-1, with D perhaps TRBD2 (5 bases). The CDR3 length is 14 residues. From germline, CDR1 is SGHRS and CDR2 YFSETQ. Trimming removed 4 bases from V and 3 bases from J, with 11 bases in between. CDR3 residues: CASSPGILYNEQFF. The CDR3 DNA follows: TGCGCCAGCAGCCCCGGGATCCTCTACAATGAGCAGTTCTTC.

The V gene is TRBV6-2 or TRBV6-3, the J gene TRBJ2-7; 11 bases map to TRBD2. Germline CDR1 and CDR2: MNHEY and SVGEGT. Trimming cost V 5 bases and J 2 bases; bases outside gene matches: 8. The CDR3 covers 16 residues. The CDR3 DNA is TGTGCCAGCAGTGCTCGGACTAGCGGGTTCACCTACGAGCAGTACTTC. Translation gives CASSARTSGFTYEQYF.

The rearrangement links TRBV19 to TRBJ2-1, with D unresolved. There are 13 residues in the CDR3. From germline, CDR1 is LNHDA and CDR2 SQIVND (reference sequence). With 3 bases removed from V and 8 bases from J, the gap between germline ends came to 11 bases. The CDR3 nucleotides are TGTGCCAGTAGTATGGTCGCGTCCCATGAGCAGTTCTTC. As protein: CASSMVASHEQFF.

The V and J genes are TRBV6-2 or TRBV6-3 and TRBJ2-4; 7 bases align to TRBD1. The germline V gene encodes CDR1 MNHEY and CDR2 SVGEGT. V lost 2 bases, J lost 6 bases, and 7 bases stayed unmatched. The CDR3 is 15 residues long. CDR3 residues: CASSYARQGPNIQYF. The CDR3 bases are TGTGCCAGCAGTTACGCCCGACAGGGCCCAAACATTCAGTACTTC.

J is TRBJ2-1 and V is TRBV2, with TRBD2 identical over 8 bases. This CDR3 spans 18 amino acids. The ends lost 2 bases at V and 5 bases at J; junction bases unmatched: 14. Germline CDR1 reads SNHLY; CDR2 reads FYNNEI. CDR3 nucleotide sequence: TGTGCCAGCAGTGAATCGGTTAGCGGGACCATTACAGACAATGAGCAGTTCTTC. Encoded protein: CASSESVSGTITDNEQFF. The whole variable domain, remainder taken from reference TRBV2 and TRBJ2-1, is EPEVTQTPSHQVTQMGQEVILRCVPISNHLYFYWYRQILGQKVEFLVSFYNNEISEKSEIFDDQFSVERPDGSNFTLKIRSTKLEDSAMYFCASSESVSGTITDNEQFFGPGTRLTVL.

The chain is built from TRBV7-9 and TRBJ2-1, with D possibly matching TRBD1 (5 bases). The CDR3 is 15 amino acids. Germline V CDR1 and CDR2: SEHNR, FQNEAQ (reference sequence). V was trimmed by 1 base and J by 5 bases, leaving 12 bases between them. In DNA form, the CDR3 reads TGTGCCAGCAGCTTAGGATCCGACAGAGACAATGAGCAGTTCTTC. This encodes CASSLGSDRDNEQFF.

The rearrangement links TRBV28 to TRBJ2-5; 8 bases line up with TRBD1. The CDR3 spans 14 residues. Germline loops: CDR1 MDHEN, CDR2 SYDVKM. V lost 6 bases to trimming and J lost 5 bases; unmatched junction nucleotides: 8. Here the CDR3 reads CASSTARGRETQYF. CDR3 in DNA: TGTGCCAGCAGCACCGCCAGGGGGCGCGAGACCCAGTACTTC.

The V and J genes are TRBV5-1 and TRBJ2-7, with 10 bases that match TRBD2. The CDR3 is 18 amino acids. Germline V lookup: CDR1 SGHRS, CDR2 YFSETQ. V shed 3 bases and J 0 bases; nucleotides not matched to a gene: 12. The CDR3 DNA reads TGCGCCAGCAGCTGGGGTAGGGGTAGCGGGGGGAGCTCCTACGAGCAGTACTTC. Amino acids: CASSWGRGSGGSSYEQYF.

The V and J genes are TRBV29-1 and TRBJ1-2; the match to TRBD1 covers 11 bases. CDR3 length equals 13 residues. Unmatched junction bases numbered 7, after V lost 6 bases and J lost 7 bases. Looked up from germline, CDR1 is SQVTM and CDR2 is ANQGSEA. CDR3: CSVRDRGARGYTF. In DNA, the CDR3 is TGCAGCGTGCGGGACAGGGGGGCCCGTGGCTACACCTTC.

This chain joins TRBV5-1 and TRBJ2-2, with TRBD1 identical over 8 bases. V was clipped by 4 bases and J by 2 bases; unmatched bases: 4. There are 15 residues in the CDR3. CDR1 and CDR2 from the germline V gene are SGHRS and YFSETQ. CDR3 sequence (DNA): TGCGCCAGCAGCGTGGACAGGGCCAACACCGGGGAGCTGTTTTTT. Encoded protein: CASSVDRANTGELFF.

This chain links TRBV7-3 with TRBJ2-6; D may be TRBD2 (6 bases). The CDR3 is made up of 18 amino acids. Germline V lookup: CDR1 SGHTA, CDR2 FQGTGA. Trimming took 1 base from V and 0 from J, leaving 13 bases between them. The DNA for the CDR3 is TGTGCCAGCAGCTTAAACGGAGGGCAGTACTCTGGGGCCAACGTCCTGACTTTC. Amino acids: CASSLNGGQYSGANVLTF. Supplemented by reference TRBV7-3 and TRBJ2-6, the full variable domain reads GAGVSQTPSNKVTEKGKYVELRCDPISGHTALYWYRQSLGQGPEFLIYFQGTGAADDSGLPNDRFFAVRPEGSVSTLKIQRTERGDSAVYLCASSLNGGQYSGANVLTFGAGSRLTVL.

This chain joins TRBV6-2 or TRBV6-3 and TRBJ1-1, with TRBD1 as a possible D gene (6 bases). CDR3 size: 14 residues. Germline V gene sequence: CDR1 MNHEY, CDR2 SVGEGT. V was pared by 6 bases and J by 1 base, with 12 bases between. CDR3 region: CASSLLQGNTEAFF. CDR3 coding DNA: TGTGCCAGCAGCCTATTACAGGGGAACACTGAAGCTTTCTTT.

V and J are TRBV24-1 and TRBJ2-2; 7 bases align to TRBD1. Unmatched junction bases numbered 8, after V lost 7 bases and J lost 4 bases. Germline-derived CDR1 and CDR2 are KGHDR and SFDVKD. The CDR3 is 15 residues long. CDR3 loop: CATSPRGLGTGELFF. CDR3 nucleotide sequence: TGTGCCACCAGCCCTAGGGGGCTTGGCACCGGGGAGCTGTTTTTT.

The chain combines TRBV5-1 with TRBJ2-2, with D tentatively TRBD2 (6 bases). Germline V lookup: CDR1 SGHRS, CDR2 YFSETQ. Trimming removed 0 bases at V and 1 base at J, with 7 bases between. The CDR3 extends over 15 amino acids. The CDR3 region has the DNA TGCGCCAGCAGCTTGGAGGGAGGGAACACCGGGGAGCTGTTTTTT. The encoded protein is CASSLEGGNTGELFF.

The chain links TRBV30 to TRBJ2-2, with D maybe TRBD2 (5 bases). The CDR3 spans 15 residues. Germline assignment: CDR1 GTSNPN and CDR2 SVGIG (reference sequence). V was clipped by 0 bases and J by 3 bases, with 11 bases between them. DNA of the CDR3: TGTGCCTGGAGTGTACCCGGGGTGGACACCGGGGAGCTGTTTTTT. It yields the protein CAWSVPGVDTGELFF.

This clone turned up a few times. The CDR3 DNA follows: TGCGCCAGCAAGGAAACAGGGAGAGGCTACACCTTC. This encodes CASKETGRGYTF. V is TRBV5-1 and J is TRBJ1-2, with D maybe TRBD1 (6 bases). Looked up from germline, CDR1 is SGHRS and CDR2 is YFSETQ. There are 12 residues in the CDR3. Trimming removed 6 bases at V and 8 bases at J, with 14 bases between.

This clone occurred a few times. The CDR3 DNA is TGTGCCAGCAGTACCGCGGGGAGGCCCGGGAACACCGGGGAGCTGTTTTTT. Amino acids: CASSTAGRPGNTGELFF. The chain has TRBV27 and TRBJ2-2; D perhaps matches TRBD2 (6 bases). CDR3 length: 17 residues. Deletions cut 5 bases from V and 1 base from J, with 17 bases between. Germline CDR1 is MNHEY and CDR2 is SMNVEV (reference sequence).

The rearrangement joins TRBV6-5 to TRBJ2-7; the D gene is possibly TRBD1 (6 bases). V lost 6 bases and J 3 bases, leaving 15 bases between the germline ends. Germline V gene lookup returns CDR1 MNHEY and CDR2 SVGAGI. This CDR3 is 14 amino acids long. CDR3 sequence reads: CASRQGLSGYEQYF. DNA for the CDR3: TGTGCCAGCAGGCAGGGGCTAAGTGGCTACGAGCAGTACTTC.

For the CDR3, the DNA is TGTGCCAGCAAGAAAGCGGGAGGCCTCTCCTACAATGAGCAGTTCTTC. This sequence encodes CASKKAGGLSYNEQFF. The gene calls are TRBV6-6 and TRBJ2-1, with TRBD2 matching over 9 bases. CDR3 size: 16 residues. CDR1 is MNHNY, CDR2 SVGAGI, per germline (reference sequence). V shed 7 bases and J 0 bases; nucleotides not matched to a gene: 7.